The subject of this entry is one T cell receptor (beta chain). Its binding antigen is unknown. It has no much larger one-base neighbor in the sample; base qualities were not kept. Deep-level sequencing, with a detection sensitivity of one cell in 200,000, was applied to the ex vivo total memory CD4+ samples. The QIAamp DNA Micro Kit was used to extract genomic DNA from cell pellets, and spectrophotometry was used to check the quantity and purity of the genomic DNA. Amplification of TCR Vbeta CDR3 regions was performed with the immunoSEQ multiplex PCR assay. The amplicons were sequenced on the Illumina HiSeq platform. The retrieved sequences were 87 nucleotides in length and included the CDR3 region. In the paper's pipeline: A clonotype was defined as a unique productive TCR Vbeta nucleotide sequence and was quantified by productive template frequency from ImmunoSEQ Analyzer V3.0. Expanded clonotypes were defined using a threshold set at the top 5th percentile of each repertoire ranked by frequency. The R package fossil was used to compute repertoire overlap as Chao-Jaccard, and the R package MASS was used to visualize the overlap by nonmetric multidimensional scaling. What TCRdb holds here is the immuneACCESS table cut down to in-frame rearrangements. Part of the clones is not present; checked against another copy, under half of the missing clones reflect an unresolved V gene, and the others are unexplained. The V and J calls and clone size were taken over from that table, and D and trimming were inferred from the DNA. The sample yields some 30,000 clones; around four fifths were counted once. The biggest ten clones account for around 1.5% of the sample.

This specimen belongs to a study of human CD4 T cells and Enterobacteriaceae (dated by TCRdb to the early 2020s). Memory CD4+ T cells, defined as all CD4+ cells other than CD45RA+CCR7+CD95- naive cells, were FACS-sorted on a FACSAria III to a purity of over 95%. Blood from healthy donors was obtained from blood donation centers in Switzerland. Positive selection with CD4 and CD14 magnetic microbeads was used to enrich total CD4+ T cells and monocytes. CD8+, CD14+, CD16+, CD56+, CD19+ and CD25-bright cells were excluded before sorting. In a couple of blood donors, total memory CD4+ T cells were sequenced directly ex vivo to assess in vivo expansion of bacteria-reactive clonotypes. Peripheral blood mononuclear cells were isolated from donor blood using Ficoll-Paque Plus. Unmatched junction bases come to 9, with V trimmed by 4 bases and J by 2 bases. The CDR1 and CDR2 encoded by the germline V gene (reference sequence) are SGHNT and YYREEE. The CDR3 numbers 16 residues from cysteine through phenylalanine. CDR3 DNA is the only sequence kept; it has 48 bases, read in frame from the first base.

Points the paper makes about the study in general: Ex vivo, broadly cross-reactive clonotypes were observed to appear more expanded than specific clonotypes, with 11 of 19 and most of the roughly 35 being found within the top 5%. The only basis for inferring the reactivity of ex vivo clonotypes was matching nucleotide sequences to CFSE-low cultures from the same donors.

This clonotype was sampled from a human donor in good health. The sequenced sample consisted of memory CD4+ T cells from blood. The cell subset or site label on this specimen signifies: total memory CD4 T cells sorted directly ex vivo, unstimulated. This chain joins TRBV5-4 to TRBJ2-1; TRBD2 lines up with 7 middle nucleotides. The bases read TGTGCCAGCAGCGGGGAGGGGCTAGCGGCCTACAATGAGCAGTTCTTC. Its protein reads: CASSGEGLAAYNEQFF.